The clone carrying this TCR beta chain came up a few times. Its antigen is currently unknown. The record originates from a study of beta chain features in type 1 diabetes. Points from the study as a whole: There were fewer insertions and more deletions at the VDJ junctions of type 1 diabetes patients. cDNA-based reads could over-represent cells with high TCR expression. PCR might pick shorter templates more often, in the same way for patients and controls.

The V gene lost 8 bases and the J gene lost 8 bases, with 12 bases spanning the gap. The CDR3 is 12 residues long. CDR1 is SGHTA and CDR2 is FQGNSA in the germline V gene. All of the isolated RNA was reverse transcribed, so expressed TCRB transcripts were sequenced. The method was immunoSEQ multiplex PCR; TCRdb's version includes in-frame clones alone and lacks a portion of them. The sample holds fewer than 650,000 clones, roughly a sixth seen once. Isolation of CD4+ naive, central memory, regulatory and stem cell-like memory cells was achieved by sorting via CD45RO/CCR7/CD25/CD127/CD95/CD27. The sequence was collected from a man in his late teens or twenties in good health. The chain uses TRBV7-2 and TRBJ2-2; weak D call: TRBD1 (5 bases). Sequencing input: naive CD4+ T cells from blood. The CDR3 DNA is TGTGCCAGCTGGGGCCGGGCGGGGGAGCTGTTTTTT. Protein sequence: CASWGRAGELFF.